A single sample gave rise to the 28 T cell receptor beta chains below, sequenced in a study of T cell changes during pregnancy in multiple sclerosis. The method was immunoSEQ multiplex PCR; TCRdb's version includes in-frame clones alone and lacks a portion of them. The sample yields tens of thousands of clones, around nine tenths seen once. The sequencing here drew on CD4+ T cells from peripheral blood mononuclear cells, taken in the first trimester of pregnancy. The receptor source for this set is a female donor with multiple sclerosis, enrolled in a pregnancy study.

The table lists this clone with a count of one. V gene TRBV30 combines with J gene TRBJ1-4, with D unresolved. Germline V gives CDR1 GTSNPN, CDR2 SVGIG (reference sequence). Trimming removed 0 bases from V and 4 bases from J, with 6 bases in between. The CDR3 spans 13 residues. The chain's CDR3 is CAWSVQSNEKLFF. The CDR3, as DNA: TGTGCCTGGAGTGTACAGAGTAATGAAAAACTGTTTTTT.

This rearrangement joins TRBV7-9 to TRBJ2-7; D may be TRBD1 (5 bases). Deletions cut 0 bases from V and 4 bases from J, with 10 bases between. This CDR3 contains 14 residues. Germline V gene lookup returns CDR1 SEHNR and CDR2 FQNEAQ (reference sequence). The CDR3 here is CASSLAQATYEQYF. The DNA for the CDR3 is TGTGCCAGCAGCTTAGCACAGGCAACTTACGAGCAGTACTTC.

The sample holds one count of this clone. The V and J genes are TRBV7-2 and TRBJ2-7; no definite D call. This CDR3 has 14 amino acids. The germline V gene has CDR1 SGHTA and CDR2 FQGNSA. V dropped 1 base and J dropped 3 bases, with 10 bases sitting between them. The CDR3, as DNA: TGTGCCAGCAGCTTAGAGACGGGTTTCTACGAGCAGTACTTC. It is translated as CASSLETGFYEQYF.

This clone occurred a few times. The rearrangement links TRBV5-5 to TRBJ2-7; D perhaps matches TRBD1 (6 bases). Germline assignment: CDR1 SGHKS and CDR2 YYEKEE (reference sequence). The CDR3 contains 15 residues. With 0 bases removed from V and 4 bases from J, the gap between germline ends came to 14 bases. This chain's CDR3 is CASSLAGVNQYEQYF. The CDR3 nucleotides read TGTGCCAGCAGCTTGGCAGGGGTGAACCAGTACGAGCAGTACTTC.

This chain connects TRBV30 to TRBJ2-3; tentative D call: TRBD2 (6 bases). Germline values: CDR1 GTSNPN, CDR2 SVGIG (reference sequence). The CDR3 covers 13 residues. Trimming shortened V by 8 bases and J by 1 base, and 13 bases separated the two germline ends. CDR3 region: CALMGLRTDTQYF. The CDR3 coding sequence is TGTGCCCTGATGGGACTTCGCACAGATACGCAGTATTTT.

The rearrangement joins TRBV7-9 to TRBJ1-2, with 7 bases fitting TRBD1. The CDR3 length is 15 residues. CDR1 and CDR2 from the germline V gene are SEHNR and FQNEAQ (reference sequence). After removal of 5 bases from V and 8 bases from J, the junction contained 14 bases not matched to a gene. The CDR3 coding sequence is TGTGCCAGCAGCAGCCGGGGACAGAGTCTACGGGGCTACACCTTC. Residues: CASSSRGQSLRGYTF.

The chain carries TRBV6-4 and TRBJ1-6, with a possible D match to TRBD1 (6 bases). The CDR3 length is 14 residues. Germline values: CDR1 MRHNA, CDR2 SNTAGT. Trimming pared 6 bases from V and 9 bases from J, leaving 15 bases between. The CDR3 loop is CASSLTGSGSPLHF. CDR3 in DNA: TGTGCCAGCAGCCTTACAGGGTCTGGTTCACCCCTCCACTTT.

As for this clone: A much larger clone sits a single nucleotide away, making a read error possible. Different DNA sequences within this sample yield the same CDR3. This chain connects TRBV2 to TRBJ2-6; D is uncertain. With 3 bases removed from V and 16 bases from J, the gap between germline ends came to 7 bases. CDR3 length equals 10 residues. The germline gives CDR1 SNHLY, CDR2 FYNNEI. The CDR3: CASSDSVLTF. The CDR3 DNA sequence: TGTGCCAGCAGTGACAGCGTTCTGACTTTC.

The V gene is TRBV7-2, the J gene TRBJ2-3, with TRBD2 as a possible D gene (6 bases). V lost 4 bases to trimming and J lost 5 bases, with 25 bases between them. Germline V CDR1 and CDR2: SGHTA, FQGNSA. The CDR3 runs to 18 residues. The DNA of the CDR3 is TGTGCCAGCAGCTATTACAAACCGGGACTCCAAAGAGAAGATACGCAGTATTTT. Protein sequence: CASSYYKPGLQREDTQYF.

The chain combines TRBV2 with TRBJ2-4; 7 nucleotides match TRBD1. The germline gives CDR1 SNHLY, CDR2 FYNNEI. The CDR3 loop spans 14 amino acids. Trimming removed 6 bases from V and 8 bases from J; junction bases left unmatched: 10. CDR3 sequence (DNA): TGTGCCAGCAGCCGGGACAGAGGAATAGACATTCAGTACTTC. Its protein is CASSRDRGIDIQYF.

This rearrangement joins TRBV7-9 to TRBJ2-5; maybe TRBD2 (6 bases). In germline, CDR1 is SEHNR, CDR2 FQNEAQ (reference sequence). This CDR3 spans 12 amino acids. Trimming shortened V by 7 bases and J by 5 bases, and 11 bases separated the two germline ends. The CDR3 loop reads CASKGGTETQYF. CDR3 coding DNA: TGTGCCAGCAAAGGAGGGACCGAGACCCAGTACTTC.

The rearrangement links TRBV6-1 to TRBJ1-5, with D possibly matching TRBD1 (5 bases). The CDR3 has 13 residues. Trimming removed 3 bases at V and 7 bases at J, with 10 bases between. Germline V gene sequence: CDR1 MNHNS, CDR2 SASEGT. CDR3 protein: CASSDRGNQPQHF. The CDR3 DNA sequence: TGTGCCAGCAGTGATCGGGGGAACCAGCCCCAGCATTTT.

J is TRBJ1-2 and V is TRBV7-2, with 7 bases aligning to TRBD1. CDR3 length: 15 amino acids. Germline values: CDR1 SGHTA, CDR2 FQGNSA. The trim removed 5 bases at V and 7 bases at J, leaving 13 bases unmatched. As DNA, the CDR3 is TGTGCCAGCAGCCCCCCGGCTCGACAGGGAGGTGGCTACACCTTC. It yields the protein CASSPPARQGGGYTF. Looking up the rest from reference TRBV7-2 and TRBJ1-2 gives the full variable domain: GAGVSQSPSNKVTEKGKDVELRCDPISGHTALYWYRQSLGQGLEFLIYFQGNSAPDKSGLPSDRFSAERTGGSVSTLTIQRTQQEDSAVYLCASSPPARQGGGYTFGSGTRLTVV.

The rearrangement uses TRBV19 and TRBJ2-6; D is ambiguous. Trimming removed 5 bases from V and 0 bases from J, with 11 bases in between. This CDR3 is built from 16 residues. Germline CDR1 LNHDA, CDR2 SQIVND (reference sequence). CDR3 nucleotides: TGTGCCAGTAGTTCCCTTCACTCCTCTGGGGCCAACGTCCTGACTTTC. This translates into CASSSLHSSGANVLTF.

This chain connects TRBV5-1 to TRBJ2-5, with a weak D call TRBD1 (6 bases). CDR1 and CDR2 from the germline V gene are SGHRS and YFSETQ. Between the trimmed V and J ends, which lost 2 bases and 0 bases, there was a span of 14 bases. The CDR3 sequence is 16 residues long. CDR3 sequence (DNA): TGCGCCAGCAGCTTACTGAGGGGGTACGACCAAGAGACCCAGTACTTC. It encodes CASSLLRGYDQETQYF. Using reference TRBV5-1 and TRBJ2-5 for the parts outside the CDR3, the full variable domain is KAGVTQTPRYLIKTRGQQVTLSCSPISGHRSVSWYQQTPGQGLQFLFEYFSETQRNKGNFPGRFSGRQFSNSRSEMNVSTLELGDSALYLCASSLLRGYDQETQYFGPGTRLLVL.

The V gene is TRBV5-1, the J gene TRBJ1-2; D unresolved. CDR3 length: 15 amino acids. CDR1 and CDR2 (germline): SGHRS, YFSETQ. V gave up 5 bases and J gave up 8 bases, with 22 bases separating them. The CDR3 bases are TGCGCCAGCAGTGCCGGCCCCGGCCCAATGGGCGGCTACACCTTC. Encoded protein: CASSAGPGPMGGYTF.

The CDR3 DNA sequence: TGTGCCAGTTATTCCGGGACAGGGAACACCGGGGAGCTGTTTTTT. Residues: CASYSGTGNTGELFF. V and J are TRBV19 and TRBJ2-2; 8 bases align to TRBD1. Germline loops: CDR1 LNHDA, CDR2 SQIVND (reference sequence). The CDR3 totals 15 residues. Trimming cost V 8 bases and J 1 base; bases outside gene matches: 6.

This clone was counted only a few times. This chain connects TRBV2 to TRBJ1-1; D not resolved. Trimming shortened V by 7 bases and J by 2 bases, and 14 bases separated the two germline ends. CDR1 is SNHLY and CDR2 is FYNNEI in the germline V gene. The CDR3 runs to 14 residues. CDR3 in DNA: TGTGCCAGCATCGGGGTCGCTTTCAACACTGAAGCTTTCTTT. Translating gives CASIGVAFNTEAFF.

This rearrangement joins TRBV2 to TRBJ1-5; TRBD1 aligns across 10 bases. Per germline, CDR1 SNHLY and CDR2 FYNNEI. The V and J ends lost 8 bases and 6 bases, in that order; junction bases with no gene match: 7. The length of the CDR3 is 14 residues. CDR3 residues: CASLGTGEGQPQHF. The CDR3 coding sequence is TGTGCCAGCCTTGGGACAGGGGAAGGTCAGCCCCAGCATTTT.

J is TRBJ2-1 and V is TRBV10-3, with D hard to call. The CDR3 runs 12 residues. V lost 0 bases, J lost 6 bases, and 3 bases lay in between. In germline, CDR1 is ENHRY, CDR2 SYGVKD. In nucleotides, the CDR3 is TGTGCCATCAGTGAGTCGCGCAATGAGCAGTTCTTC. Its protein is CAISESRNEQFF.

The chain carries TRBV9 and TRBJ1-2; tentative D call: TRBD1 (5 bases). Trimming stripped 6 bases from V and 2 bases from J, with 8 bases between. The CDR3 sequence is 12 residues long. Germline V gives CDR1 SGDLS, CDR2 YYNGEE. The CDR3 loop is CASKRQNYGYTF. The CDR3 DNA sequence: TGTGCCAGCAAAAGACAGAACTATGGCTACACCTTC.

J is TRBJ2-7 and V is TRBV11-3, with 8 bases matching TRBD1. There are 15 residues in the CDR3. The V gene end was trimmed by 1 base and the J gene end by 5 bases; junction bases not matched to a gene: 7. Germline CDR1 reads SGHNT; CDR2 reads YENEEA. For the CDR3, the DNA is TGTGCCAGCAGCTTAGCCCCGGACAGGGCTCACGAGCAGTACTTC. This gives the protein CASSLAPDRAHEQYF.

V is TRBV7-8 and J is TRBJ1-5; D is possibly TRBD1 (5 bases). This CDR3 has 14 residues. The V end was cut by 6 bases, the J end by 6 bases, with 15 bases between. Germline V gives CDR1 SGHVS, CDR2 FQNEAQ. CDR3 protein: CASSQGAGIQPQHF. Here the CDR3 DNA reads TGTGCCAGCAGTCAAGGGGCGGGGATTCAGCCCCAGCATTTT.

As DNA, the CDR3 is TGTGCCAGCAGCTGGCAGGGGGCGGCTGAAAAACTGTTTTTT. It encodes CASSWQGAAEKLFF. The chain links TRBV5-4 to TRBJ1-4, with 8 bases identical to TRBD1. The germline V gene has CDR1 SGHNT and CDR2 YYREEE (reference sequence). V was pared by 3 bases and J by 7 bases, with 5 bases of the junction left unmatched. This CDR3 has 14 residues. Full variable domain (rest looked up from reference TRBV5-4 and TRBJ1-4): ETGVTQSPTHLIKTRGQQVTLRCSSQSGHNTVSWYQQALGQGPQFIFQYYREEENGRGNFPPRFSGLQFPNYSSELNVNALELDDSALYLCASSWQGAAEKLFFGSGTQLSVL.

J is TRBJ2-3 and V is TRBV19; no firm D call. V was shortened by 7 bases and J by 0 bases, with 11 bases between the two germline ends. Germline CDR1 reads LNHDA; CDR2 reads SQIVND (reference sequence). CDR3 length: 14 amino acids. The CDR3 DNA reads TGTGCCAGTAAATTCGGTCCTAGCACAGATACGCAGTATTTT. Translating gives CASKFGPSTDTQYF.

CDR3 bases: TGTGCCAGCAGCTTAAGCCCTAGCGGGGGTAGCACAGATACGCAGTATTTT. Translating it yields CASSLSPSGGSTDTQYF. This chain uses TRBV7-2 with TRBJ2-3, with 10 bases identical to TRBD2. The V gene's germline CDR1 is SGHTA and CDR2 FQGNSA. Trimming at V came to 2 bases and at J to 0 bases, leaving 5 bases not matched to a gene. The CDR3 loop spans 17 amino acids.

The rearrangement links TRBV15 to TRBJ1-2; TRBD1 agrees at 7 bases. The ends lost 0 bases at V and 8 bases at J; junction bases unmatched: 6. CDR3 size: 14 residues. CDR1 and CDR2 (germline): LNHNV, YYDKDF (reference sequence). CDR3 region: CATSRDSTGEGYTF. The DNA for the CDR3 is TGTGCCACCAGCAGAGATTCCACAGGGGAAGGCTACACCTTC.

The chain employs TRBV9 and TRBJ1-2; tentative D call: TRBD1 (5 bases). Per germline, CDR1 SGDLS and CDR2 YYNGEE. The CDR3 has 15 amino acids. Trimming cost V 4 bases and J 4 bases, with 17 bases left between them. CDR3 loop: CASSSGAQRSYGYTF. CDR3 DNA: TGTGCCAGCAGCTCTGGGGCCCAAAGGAGCTATGGCTACACCTTC. Full variable domain (remainder filled in from reference TRBV9 and TRBJ1-2): DSGVTQTPKHLITATGQRVTLRCSPRSGDLSVYWYQQSLDQGLQFLIQYYNGEERAKGNILERFSAQQFPDLHSELNLSSLELGDSALYFCASSSGAQRSYGYTFGSGTRLTVV.